This TCR beta chain was documented in a study of blood T cell repertoires in COVID-19. Across the whole study: There were acute and convalescent COVID-19 samples, and they came from the United States, Italy and Spain. The cDNA or gDNA used as material had been derived from T cells, B-cell-depleted T cells, or PBMCs.

Notes on this clone: At one boundary the junction diverges from the germline segment, which might be a read error.

Per germline, CDR1 SSHAT and CDR2 FNYEAQ (reference sequence). This CDR3 spans 16 amino acids. Study processing details: Reference gene primer amplification gave nucleated cell count estimates. The repertoire was sequenced with immunoSEQ multiplex PCR; TCRdb's copy has only in-frame clones and lacks some. The V and J calls and the clone size are those of that table, but D and trimming were determined from the DNA. The sample lists some 170,000 clones, around 76% occurring once. This receptor was taken from a woman between 65 and 79 years old with acute or convalescent COVID-19. The chain employs TRBV7-7 and TRBJ2-7, with a tentative D call TRBD2 (6 bases). Material: peripheral blood. The CDR3 coding sequence is TGTGCTAGCAATACACTCGCGGGGATGGCCTCCTACGAGCAGTACTTC. The encoded protein is CASNTLAGMASYEQYF.